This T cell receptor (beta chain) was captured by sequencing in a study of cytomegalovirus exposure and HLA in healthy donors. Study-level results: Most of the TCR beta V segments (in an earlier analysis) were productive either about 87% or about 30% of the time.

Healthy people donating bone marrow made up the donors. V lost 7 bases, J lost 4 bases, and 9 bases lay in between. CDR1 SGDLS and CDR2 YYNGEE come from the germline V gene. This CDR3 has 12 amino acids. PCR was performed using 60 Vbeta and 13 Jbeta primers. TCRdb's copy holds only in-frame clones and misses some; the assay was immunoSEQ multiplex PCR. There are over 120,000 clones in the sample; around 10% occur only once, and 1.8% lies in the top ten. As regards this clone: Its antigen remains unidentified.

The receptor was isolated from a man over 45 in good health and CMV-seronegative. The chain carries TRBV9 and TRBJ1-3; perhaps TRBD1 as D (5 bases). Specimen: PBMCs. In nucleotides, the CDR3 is TGTGCCAGCCAGTCAGGGGGAAACACCATATATTTT. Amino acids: CASQSGGNTIYF.